A single sample gave rise to the 16 T cell receptor beta chains below, sequenced in a study of blood T cell repertoires in COVID-19. Sequencing was performed with immunoSEQ multiplex PCR; in TCRdb, only in-frame clones are kept and a portion is missing. This table has hundreds of thousands of clones, roughly 87% appearing once. The sequencing input was PBMCs or T cells enriched from blood (not recorded which). The receptors were sampled from a woman aged 40 to 50 with acute COVID-19.

The V and J genes are TRBV3-1 (or the pseudogene TRBV3-2) and TRBJ2-3; a possible D gene is TRBD2 (5 bases). Trimming removed 0 bases from V and 3 bases from J, with 13 bases in between. Germline CDR1 and CDR2: LGHDT and YNNKEL (reference sequence). The CDR3 length is 16 residues. The CDR3 loop is CASSQDPNGETDTQYF. The DNA of the CDR3 is TGTGCCAGCAGCCAAGATCCCAACGGGGAGACAGATACGCAGTATTTT.

The chain couples TRBV7-8 to TRBJ2-7, with a possible D match to TRBD2 (6 bases). The germline V and J ends were trimmed by 7 bases and 0 bases, with 16 bases remaining between them. CDR3 length: 15 residues. CDR1 SGHVS and CDR2 FQNEAQ come from the germline V gene. The CDR3 protein is CASTKRAGRSYEQYF. DNA for the CDR3: TGTGCCAGCACCAAAAGGGCGGGGCGCTCCTACGAGCAGTACTTC.

The chain couples TRBV5-1 to TRBJ1-1; a possible D gene is TRBD1 (6 bases). This CDR3 region has 14 residues. The V end was cut by 6 bases, the J end by 2 bases, with 14 bases between. CDR1 SGHRS and CDR2 YFSETQ come from the germline V gene. CDR3 in amino acids: CASNNLQGNTEAFF. In DNA form, the CDR3 reads TGCGCCAGCAACAACCTACAGGGAAACACTGAAGCTTTCTTT.

The chain joins TRBV7-9 to TRBJ2-2; maybe TRBD2 (6 bases). CDR3 length: 16 amino acids. Deletions cut 5 bases from V and 2 bases from J, with 15 bases between. The germline V gene has CDR1 SEHNR and CDR2 FQNEAQ (reference sequence). The CDR3 region has the DNA TGTGCCAGCAGCCCCCTTGGAGGGTATAACACCGGGGAGCTGTTTTTT. This gives the protein CASSPLGGYNTGELFF.

This chain uses TRBV7-9 with TRBJ2-7; D gene unclear. CDR1 SEHNR and CDR2 FQNEAQ come from the germline V gene (reference sequence). The CDR3 is made up of 11 amino acids. Deletions cut 3 bases from V and 11 bases from J, with 11 bases between. CDR3 bases: TGTGCCAGCAGCTTTGGCCCTGAGGAGTACTTC. Translated: CASSFGPEEYF.

The CDR3 sequence is CASSDPRGRGRTDTQYF. The CDR3 DNA reads TGTGCCAGCAGTGATCCGCGGGGGCGGGGGCGCACAGATACGCAGTATTTT. The V gene is TRBV6-1, the J gene TRBJ2-3; weak D call: TRBD2 (7 bases). Germline V gene sequence: CDR1 MNHNS, CDR2 SASEGT. This CDR3 is built from 17 residues. Trimming left V 3 bases short and J 1 base short, with 17 bases between.

The chain joins TRBV24-1 to TRBJ1-2, with 9 bases lining up with TRBD1. Germline V gene lookup returns CDR1 KGHDR and CDR2 SFDVKD. Unmatched junction bases numbered 13, after V lost 10 bases and J lost 8 bases. The CDR3 is made up of 14 amino acids. The CDR3 DNA reads as TGTGCCACTCGCGGATCCGGGACAGGGAACGGCTACACCTTC. This gives the protein CATRGSGTGNGYTF.

The rearrangement links TRBV10-3 to TRBJ2-3; TRBD1 matches 7 bases. The CDR3 is 15 residues long. J gave up 0 bases and V 3 bases, and 3 bases lay outside the gene matches. Germline CDR1 reads ENHRY; CDR2 reads SYGVKD. The CDR3 loop is CAISEGTESTDTQYF. The CDR3 nucleotides read TGTGCCATCAGTGAAGGGACAGAAAGCACAGATACGCAGTATTTT.

The rearrangement links TRBV24-1 to TRBJ1-2; D not certain. The CDR3 length is 15 residues. Germline V gene data show CDR1 as KGHDR and CDR2 as SFDVKD. V was clipped by 3 bases and J by 8 bases, with 18 bases between them. Here the CDR3 DNA reads TGTGCCACCAGTGATCCGACGGGAATAAACGGGGGCTACACCTTC. It is translated as CATSDPTGINGGYTF.

The chain joins TRBV5-4 to TRBJ2-7; TRBD1 matches at 7 bases. V was clipped by 7 bases and J by 6 bases; unmatched bases: 10. The CDR3 contains 13 residues. Per germline, CDR1 SGHNT and CDR2 YYREEE (reference sequence). The DNA for the CDR3 is TGTGCCAGCCTACGACAGGGAATGGGCGAGCAGTACTTC. This codes for CASLRQGMGEQYF.

This clone was seen only once. The chain carries TRBV9 and TRBJ1-1, with D unresolved. The germline V gene has CDR1 SGDLS and CDR2 YYNGEE. The CDR3 loop spans 15 amino acids. Trimming left V 4 bases short and J 1 base short, with 14 bases between. The chain's CDR3 is CASSPDLRGNTEAFF. In DNA form, the CDR3 reads TGTGCCAGCAGCCCAGACCTACGGGGGAACACTGAAGCTTTCTTT.

The chain joins TRBV30 to TRBJ1-6; possible D gene TRBD1, 5 bases. Germline V gene lookup returns CDR1 GTSNPN and CDR2 SVGIG (reference sequence). Trimming removed 5 bases at V and 0 bases at J, with 11 bases between. The CDR3 runs 15 residues. CDR3 sequence: CAWAKGPSYNSPLHF. Written as DNA, the CDR3 is TGTGCCTGGGCGAAGGGGCCCTCCTATAATTCACCCCTCCACTTT.

The chain links TRBV27 to TRBJ2-2; D is undetermined. The CDR3 spans 12 residues. V shed 3 bases and J shed 6 bases, with 5 bases lying between them. CDR1 and CDR2 (germline): MNHEY, SMNVEV (reference sequence). The CDR3 nucleotides read TGTGCCAGCAGTTTGTCCGCCGGGGAGCTGTTTTTT. As protein: CASSLSAGELFF.

The table lists this clone with a count of one. This chain connects TRBV3-1 (or the pseudogene TRBV3-2) to TRBJ2-5, with TRBD2 matching over 9 bases. This CDR3 is built from 17 residues. The junction had 13 bases not matched to a gene; V was cut back by 3 bases and J by 5 bases. Germline CDR1 LGHDT, CDR2 YNNKEL (reference sequence). CDR3 DNA sequence: TGTGCCAGCAGCCACTTGCGCGGGGGGGCCGGTATTGAGACCCAGTACTTC. Residues: CASSHLRGGAGIETQYF.

V gene TRBV6-5 combines with J gene TRBJ1-1; TRBD1 is a possible D gene (6 bases). Trimming removed 0 bases from V and 7 bases from J, with 12 bases in between. Germline CDR1 MNHEY, CDR2 SVGAGI. The CDR3 contains 14 residues. CDR3 residues: CASSYSWTESEAFF. Written as DNA, the CDR3 is TGTGCCAGCAGTTACTCGTGGACAGAGAGTGAAGCTTTCTTT.

This clone was counted a single time. The chain uses TRBV20-1 and TRBJ2-5, with D maybe TRBD1 (5 bases). The V gene lost 8 bases and the J gene lost 5 bases, with 12 bases spanning the gap. CDR1 DFQATT and CDR2 SNEGSKA come from the germline V gene (reference sequence). This CDR3 has 11 residues. The DNA for the CDR3 is TGCAGTAAGGGGCAGAGGGAGACCCAGTACTTC. Protein sequence: CSKGQRETQYF.